This T cell receptor (beta chain) was retrieved from a study of vaccination effects on CD4 cells after COVID-19. Prior to sequencing, the ViraFEST assay stimulated PBMC with viral peptide pools, which expanded the antigen-specific CD4+ T cells. Culturing for around eleven days preceded CD4+ T cell isolation. Two-dose vaccination with either BNT162b2 or mRNA-1273 was given to the participants. Some 1.9 million PBMC per well were cultured with 10 IU/ml IL-2 and approximately 10 ug/ml peptides. Data came from immunoSEQ multiplex PCR; TCRdb stores just in-frame clones and leaves some out. This table has around 33,000 clones, roughly 63% appearing once. Study-wide points: Late post-vaccination samples showed marked contraction of infection- and vaccine-induced clones.

Germline CDR1 reads SGHRS; CDR2 reads YFSETQ. J was trimmed by 1 base and V by 0 bases; bases with no gene match: 2. The length of the CDR3 is 15 residues. This clone is termed medium-sized. Its specificity is unknown. The sample holds other DNA sequences that translate to the same CDR3. The material was CD4+ T cells from PBMCs cultured with SARS-CoV-2 spike peptides, obtained after COVID-19 vaccination. The clonotype comes from a human donor who received a COVID-19 vaccine. The chain links TRBV5-1 to TRBJ2-5, with 8 positions matching TRBD2. The CDR3 reads CASSLAGGVQETQYF. DNA for the CDR3: TGCGCCAGCAGCTTGGCCGGGGGGGTCCAAGAGACCCAGTACTTC.